This T cell receptor beta chain was retrieved from a study of cytomegalovirus exposure and HLA in healthy donors. Study outcomes and limitations: V- and J-gene trimming in TCR beta was tied to a missense DCLRE1C variant by an analysis performed later. The productive fraction for most TCR beta V segments was about 87% or about 30% in an earlier analysis.

CDR3 length equals 16 residues. Germline CDR1 reads PRHDT; CDR2 reads FYEKMQ (reference sequence). The J segment lost 0 bases and the V segment lost 8 bases, leaving 7 bases of the junction unmatched. Concerning this clone: Its target is unknown.

Both 60 Vbeta primers and 13 Jbeta primers went into the PCR. Profiled with immunoSEQ multiplex PCR; TCRdb holds only in-frame clones, not every one. The data contain some 150,000 clones, roughly 80% of them singletons. Sequencing was performed on PBMCs. This clonotype was sampled from a woman in her thirties in good health and CMV-seronegative. The rearrangement links TRBV13 to TRBJ2-1; TRBD2 agrees at 10 bases. CDR3: CASRLAGVSSYNEQFF. Written as DNA, the CDR3 is TGTGCCAGCCGGCTAGCGGGAGTTAGCTCCTACAATGAGCAGTTCTTC.